This T cell receptor (beta chain) was obtained from a study of T cells in Graves' hyperthyroidism and ophthalmopathy. TCR beta CDR3 regions were amplified from RNA. RT-PCR in the first round (using the HTBI primer set) targeted the TCR CDR3. TCRdb re-called the multiplex PCR reads through MiXCR, storing one row per CDR3 protein. Among around 690,000 distinct CDR3 sequences listed, less than 25% were seen once. CDR1 is DFQATT and CDR2 is SNEGSKA in the germline V gene (reference sequence). V lost 0 bases and J 0 bases, leaving 9 bases between the germline ends. CDR3 length: 16 amino acids. This clonotype turned up a few times.

The receptor was isolated from a man aged 30 to 39 with Graves' ophthalmopathy. The sample consisted of blood. The chain is built from TRBV20-1 and TRBJ1-6, with no clear D. DNA of the CDR3: TGCAGTGCTAGAGATCGGCGGAGCTCCTATAATTCACCCCTCCACTTT. Its translation is CSARDRRSSYNSPLHF.